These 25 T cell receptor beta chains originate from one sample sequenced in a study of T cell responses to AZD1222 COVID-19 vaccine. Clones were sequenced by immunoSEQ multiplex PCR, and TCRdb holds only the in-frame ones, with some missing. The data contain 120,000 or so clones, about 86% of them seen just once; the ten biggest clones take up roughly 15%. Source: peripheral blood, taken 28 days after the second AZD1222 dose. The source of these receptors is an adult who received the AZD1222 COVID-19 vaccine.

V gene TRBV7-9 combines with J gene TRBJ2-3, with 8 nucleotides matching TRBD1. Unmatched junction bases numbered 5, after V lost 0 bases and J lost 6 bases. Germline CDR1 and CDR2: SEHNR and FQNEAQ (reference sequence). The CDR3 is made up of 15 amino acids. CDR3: CASSLAGRGPDTQYF. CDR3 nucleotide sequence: TGTGCCAGCAGCTTAGCTGGCAGGGGGCCTGATACGCAGTATTTT.

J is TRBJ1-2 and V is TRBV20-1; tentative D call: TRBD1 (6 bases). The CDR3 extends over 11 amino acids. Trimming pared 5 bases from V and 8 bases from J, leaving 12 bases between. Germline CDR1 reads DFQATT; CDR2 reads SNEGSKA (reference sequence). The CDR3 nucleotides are TGCAGTGCTTCACAGGGTTTGGGCTACACCTTC. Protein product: CSASQGLGYTF.

CDR3 sequence (DNA): TGTGCCAGCAGTTACTCGAGAGATAATGGTCAGCCCCAGCATTTT. Its protein is CASSYSRDNGQPQHF. The chain couples TRBV6-5 to TRBJ1-5; D gene unclear. Per the germline V gene, CDR1 is MNHEY and CDR2 is SVGAGI. V was pared by 0 bases and J by 6 bases, with 12 bases between. The CDR3 covers 15 residues.

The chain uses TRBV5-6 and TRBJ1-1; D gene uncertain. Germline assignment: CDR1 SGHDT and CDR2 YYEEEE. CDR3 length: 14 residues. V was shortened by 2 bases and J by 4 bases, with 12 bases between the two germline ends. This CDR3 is CASSLGDVGTEAFF. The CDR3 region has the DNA TGTGCCAGCAGCTTAGGAGACGTGGGCACTGAAGCTTTCTTT.

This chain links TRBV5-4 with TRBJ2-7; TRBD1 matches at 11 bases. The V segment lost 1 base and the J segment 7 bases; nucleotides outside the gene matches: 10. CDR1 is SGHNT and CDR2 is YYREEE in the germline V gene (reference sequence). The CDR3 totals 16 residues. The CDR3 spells CASSLTGTGGLVEQYF. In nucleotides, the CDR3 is TGTGCCAGCAGCTTGACCGGGACAGGGGGGTTAGTTGAGCAGTACTTC.

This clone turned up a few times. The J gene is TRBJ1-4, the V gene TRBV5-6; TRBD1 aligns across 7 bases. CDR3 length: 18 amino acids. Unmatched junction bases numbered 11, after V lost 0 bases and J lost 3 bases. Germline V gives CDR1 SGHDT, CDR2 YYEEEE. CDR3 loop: CASSLESRGYRANEKLFF. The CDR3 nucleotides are TGTGCCAGCAGCTTGGAAAGCAGGGGGTATAGGGCTAATGAAAAACTGTTTTTT.

The CDR3 spells CASSLQDSGGFQETQYF. The CDR3 nucleotides read TGTGCCAGCAGCTTGCAGGATAGCGGGGGATTCCAAGAGACCCAGTACTTC. The V call is TRBV5-4, the J call TRBJ2-5, with TRBD2 identical over 9 bases. The V and J ends lost 1 base and 1 base, in that order; junction bases with no gene match: 8. Germline loops: CDR1 SGHNT, CDR2 YYREEE (reference sequence). CDR3 length: 17 residues.

For the CDR3, the DNA is TGTGCCAGCAGCTTACAAGGGAACGGGGAGCTGTTTTTT. This sequence encodes CASSLQGNGELFF. The chain recombines TRBV13 with TRBJ2-2; D is uncertain. The germline V and J ends were trimmed by 2 bases and 7 bases, with 8 bases remaining between them. CDR3 length equals 13 residues. CDR1 PRHDT and CDR2 FYEKMQ come from the germline V gene (reference sequence).

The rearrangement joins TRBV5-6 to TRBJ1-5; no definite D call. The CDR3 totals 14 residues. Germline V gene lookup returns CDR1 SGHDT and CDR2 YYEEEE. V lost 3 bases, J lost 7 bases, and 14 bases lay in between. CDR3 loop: CASSSFANNQPQHF. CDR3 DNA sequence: TGTGCCAGCAGCTCGTTCGCGAACAACCAGCCCCAGCATTTT.

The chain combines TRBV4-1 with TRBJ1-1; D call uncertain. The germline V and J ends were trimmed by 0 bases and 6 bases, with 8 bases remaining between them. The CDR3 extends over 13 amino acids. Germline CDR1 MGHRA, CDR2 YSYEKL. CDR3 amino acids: CASSQDSPAEAFF. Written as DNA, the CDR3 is TGCGCCAGCAGCCAAGATAGCCCCGCTGAAGCTTTCTTT.

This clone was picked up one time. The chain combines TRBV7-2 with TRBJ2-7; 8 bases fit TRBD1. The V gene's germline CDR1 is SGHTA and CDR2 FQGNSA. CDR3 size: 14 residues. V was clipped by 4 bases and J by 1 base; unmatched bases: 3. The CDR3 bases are TGTGCCAGCAGCTGGACAGGGACTTCCTACGAGCAGTACTTC. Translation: CASSWTGTSYEQYF.

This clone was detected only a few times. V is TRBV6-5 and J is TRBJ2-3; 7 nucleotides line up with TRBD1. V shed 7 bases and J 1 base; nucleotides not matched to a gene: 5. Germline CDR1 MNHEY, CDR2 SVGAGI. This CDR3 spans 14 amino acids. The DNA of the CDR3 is TGTGCCAGCACCGAAGGACAGGGCACAGATACGCAGTATTTT. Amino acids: CASTEGQGTDTQYF.

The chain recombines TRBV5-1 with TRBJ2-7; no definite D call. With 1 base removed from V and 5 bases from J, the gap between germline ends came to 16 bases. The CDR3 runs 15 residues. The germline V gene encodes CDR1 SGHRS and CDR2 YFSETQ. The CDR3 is CASSLRPGGDDEQYF. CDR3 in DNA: TGCGCCAGCAGCTTGAGGCCAGGTGGGGATGACGAGCAGTACTTC.

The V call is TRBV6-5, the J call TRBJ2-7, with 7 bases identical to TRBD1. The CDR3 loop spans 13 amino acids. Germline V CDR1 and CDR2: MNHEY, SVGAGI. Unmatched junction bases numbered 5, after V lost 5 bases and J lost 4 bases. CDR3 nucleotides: TGTGCCAGCAGTCTACAGGGGCCGTACGAGCAGTACTTC. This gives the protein CASSLQGPYEQYF.

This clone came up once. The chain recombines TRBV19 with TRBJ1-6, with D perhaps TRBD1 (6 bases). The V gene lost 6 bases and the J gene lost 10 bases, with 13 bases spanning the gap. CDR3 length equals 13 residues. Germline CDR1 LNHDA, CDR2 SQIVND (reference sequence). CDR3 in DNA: TGTGCCAGTAGGGGGCAGGGGAGATCACCCCTCCACTTT. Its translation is CASRGQGRSPLHF.

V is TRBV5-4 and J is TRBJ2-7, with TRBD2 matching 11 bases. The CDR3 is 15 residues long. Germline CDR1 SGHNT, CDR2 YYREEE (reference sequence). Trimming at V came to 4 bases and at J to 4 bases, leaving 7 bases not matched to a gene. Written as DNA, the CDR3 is TGTGCCAGCAGCCCCGGGACTAGCGGCCCTTACGAGCAGTACTTC. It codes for CASSPGTSGPYEQYF.

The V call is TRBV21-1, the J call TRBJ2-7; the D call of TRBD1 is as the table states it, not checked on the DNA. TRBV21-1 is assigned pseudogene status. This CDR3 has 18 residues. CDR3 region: CASSREDRGFHIPREQYF. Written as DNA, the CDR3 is TGTGCCAGCAGCAGAGAGGACAGGGGATTCCACATTCCACGGGAGCAGTACTTC.

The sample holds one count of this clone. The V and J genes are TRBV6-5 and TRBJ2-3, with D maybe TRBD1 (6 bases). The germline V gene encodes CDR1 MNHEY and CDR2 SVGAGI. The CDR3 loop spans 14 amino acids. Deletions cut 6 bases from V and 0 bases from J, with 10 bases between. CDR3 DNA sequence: TGTGCCAGCAGCCGGACAGCTAGCACAGATACGCAGTATTTT. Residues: CASSRTASTDTQYF.

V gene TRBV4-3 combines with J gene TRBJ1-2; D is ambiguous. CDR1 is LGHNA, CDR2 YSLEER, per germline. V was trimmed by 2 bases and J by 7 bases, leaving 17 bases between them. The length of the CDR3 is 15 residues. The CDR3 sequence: CASSQLSVEASGYTF. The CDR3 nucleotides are TGCGCCAGCAGCCAACTTTCGGTGGAAGCTTCTGGCTACACCTTC.

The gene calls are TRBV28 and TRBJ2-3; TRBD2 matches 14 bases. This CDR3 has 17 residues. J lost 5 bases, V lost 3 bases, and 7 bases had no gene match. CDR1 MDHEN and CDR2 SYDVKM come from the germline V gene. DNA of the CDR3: TGTGCCAGCAGTTTTGGGACTAGCGGGAGTTTGGGAGATACGCAGTATTTT. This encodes CASSFGTSGSLGDTQYF.

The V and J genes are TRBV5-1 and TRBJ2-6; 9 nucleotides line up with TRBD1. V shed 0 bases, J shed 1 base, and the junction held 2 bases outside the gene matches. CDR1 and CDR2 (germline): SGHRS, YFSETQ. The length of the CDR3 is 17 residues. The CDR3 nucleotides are TGCGCCAGCAGCTTGGCGGGACAGGGATCTGGGGCCAACGTCCTGACTTTC. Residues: CASSLAGQGSGANVLTF. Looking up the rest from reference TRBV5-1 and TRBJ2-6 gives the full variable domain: KAGVTQTPRYLIKTRGQQVTLSCSPISGHRSVSWYQQTPGQGLQFLFEYFSETQRNKGNFPGRFSGRQFSNSRSEMNVSTLELGDSALYLCASSLAGQGSGANVLTFGAGSRLTVL.

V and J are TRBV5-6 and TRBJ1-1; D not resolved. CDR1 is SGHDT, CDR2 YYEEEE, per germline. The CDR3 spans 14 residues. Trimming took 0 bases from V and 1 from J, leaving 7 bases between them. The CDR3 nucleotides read TGTGCCAGCAGCTTGGCCCAAAGGAACACTGAAGCTTTCTTT. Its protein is CASSLAQRNTEAFF.

The CDR3 region is CASSELRDSPLHF. The DNA of the CDR3 is TGTGCCAGCAGTGAATTGAGGGATTCACCCCTCCACTTT. This chain uses TRBV25-1 with TRBJ1-6; D not resolved. The CDR3 is 13 residues long. Trimming took off 1 base at V and 8 bases at J, with 6 bases between the two ends. CDR1 and CDR2 from the germline V gene are MGHDK and SYGVNS. Drawing the rest from reference TRBV25-1 and TRBJ1-6, the complete variable domain is EADIYQTPRYLVIGTGKKITLECSQTMGHDKMYWYQQDPGMELHLIHYSYGVNSTEKGDLSSESTVSRIRTEHFPLTLESARPSHTSQYLCASSELRDSPLHFGNGTRLTVT.

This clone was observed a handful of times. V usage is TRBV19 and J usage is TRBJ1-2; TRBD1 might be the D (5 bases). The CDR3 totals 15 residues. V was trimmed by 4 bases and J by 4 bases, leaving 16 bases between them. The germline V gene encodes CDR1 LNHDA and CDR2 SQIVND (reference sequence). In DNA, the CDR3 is TGTGCCAGTAGTAGTACCGGCGGGACCATCTATGGCTACACCTTC. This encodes CASSSTGGTIYGYTF.

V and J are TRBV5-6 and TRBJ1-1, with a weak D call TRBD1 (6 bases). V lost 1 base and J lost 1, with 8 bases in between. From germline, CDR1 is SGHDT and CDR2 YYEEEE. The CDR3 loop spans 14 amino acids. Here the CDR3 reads CASSLIRGNTEAFF. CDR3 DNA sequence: TGTGCCAGCAGCTTGATCAGGGGGAACACTGAAGCTTTCTTT.